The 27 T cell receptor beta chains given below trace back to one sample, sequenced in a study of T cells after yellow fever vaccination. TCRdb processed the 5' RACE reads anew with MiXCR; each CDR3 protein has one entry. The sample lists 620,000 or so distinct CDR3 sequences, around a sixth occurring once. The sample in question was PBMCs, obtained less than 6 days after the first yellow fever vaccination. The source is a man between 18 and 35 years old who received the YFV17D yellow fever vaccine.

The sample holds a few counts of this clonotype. The DNA of the CDR3 is TGCAGCGTTGGGGACAGCCTCACCAAGGCTTTCTTT. This translates into CSVGDSLTKAFF. The chain is built from TRBV29-1 and TRBJ1-1, with 7 positions matching TRBD1. Germline V gene sequence: CDR1 SQVTM, CDR2 ANQGSEA. J gave up 11 bases and V 4 bases, and 10 bases lay outside the gene matches. The length of the CDR3 is 12 residues.

The CDR3: CASSRALIGTLKETQYF. In DNA, the CDR3 is TGTGCCAGCAGCCGGGCCCTTATCGGGACTCTTAAAGAGACCCAGTACTTC. This chain joins TRBV6-2 or TRBV6-3 and TRBJ2-5, with D tentatively TRBD2 (6 bases). The CDR3 has 17 amino acids. Deletions cut 6 bases from V and 3 bases from J, with 23 bases between. Germline CDR1 MNHEY, CDR2 SVGEGT.

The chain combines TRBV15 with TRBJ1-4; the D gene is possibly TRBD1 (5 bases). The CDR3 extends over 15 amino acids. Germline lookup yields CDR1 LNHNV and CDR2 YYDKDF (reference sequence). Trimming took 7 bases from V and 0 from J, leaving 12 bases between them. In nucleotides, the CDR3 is TGTGCCACCAAGAAACAGGAGACAACTAATGAAAAACTGTTTTTT. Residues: CATKKQETTNEKLFF.

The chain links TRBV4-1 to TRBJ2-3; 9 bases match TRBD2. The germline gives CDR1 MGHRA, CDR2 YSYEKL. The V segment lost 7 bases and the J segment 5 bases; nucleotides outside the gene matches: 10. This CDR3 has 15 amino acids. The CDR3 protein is CASNQIAGAGDTQYF. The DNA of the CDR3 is TGCGCCAGCAATCAAATAGCGGGGGCGGGAGATACGCAGTATTTT.

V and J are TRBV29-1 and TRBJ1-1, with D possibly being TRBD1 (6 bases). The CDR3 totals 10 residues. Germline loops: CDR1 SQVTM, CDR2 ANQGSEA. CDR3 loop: CKGQNTEAFF. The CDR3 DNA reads TGCAAGGGACAGAACACTGAAGCTTTCTTT.

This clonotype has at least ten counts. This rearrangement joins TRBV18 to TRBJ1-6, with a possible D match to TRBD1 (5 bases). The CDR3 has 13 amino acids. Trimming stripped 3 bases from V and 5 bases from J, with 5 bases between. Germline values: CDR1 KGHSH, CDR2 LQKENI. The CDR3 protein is CASSPDNNSPLHF. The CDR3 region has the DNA TGTGCCAGCTCACCGGACAATAATTCACCCCTCCACTTT. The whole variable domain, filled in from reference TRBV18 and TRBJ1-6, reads NAGVMQNPRHLVRRRGQEARLRCSPMKGHSHVYWYRQLPEEGLKFMVYLQKENIIDESGMPKERFSAEFPKEGPSILRIQQVVRGDSAAYFCASSPDNNSPLHFGNGTRLTVT.

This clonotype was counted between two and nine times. In DNA form, the CDR3 reads TGTGCCAGCAGCCCCCGACAGGTCCCGGGGGAGCAGTACTTC. Protein sequence: CASSPRQVPGEQYF. V gene TRBV7-2 combines with J gene TRBJ2-7; D may be TRBD1 (6 bases). Germline CDR1 reads SGHTA; CDR2 reads FQGNSA. CDR3 length: 14 amino acids. V lost 5 bases and J 7 bases, leaving 18 bases between the germline ends.

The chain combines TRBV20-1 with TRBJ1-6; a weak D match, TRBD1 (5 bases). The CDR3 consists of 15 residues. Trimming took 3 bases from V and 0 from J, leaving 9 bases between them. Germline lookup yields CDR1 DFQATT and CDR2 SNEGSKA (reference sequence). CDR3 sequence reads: CSARGGGSYNSPLHF. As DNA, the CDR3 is TGCAGTGCTAGGGGTGGGGGCTCCTATAATTCACCCCTCCACTTT.

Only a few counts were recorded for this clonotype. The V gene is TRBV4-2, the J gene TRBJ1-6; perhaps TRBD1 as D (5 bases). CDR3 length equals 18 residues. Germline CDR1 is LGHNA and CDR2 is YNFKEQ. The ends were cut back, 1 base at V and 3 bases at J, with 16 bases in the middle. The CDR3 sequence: CASSQGSGAGYYNSPLHF. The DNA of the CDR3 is TGTGCCAGCAGCCAAGGATCTGGGGCGGGGTACTATAATTCACCCCTCCACTTT.

The DNA of the CDR3 is TGTGCCAGCAGCAGCCTGGGACAGGGAAAAAACATTCAGTACTTC. Its translation: CASSSLGQGKNIQYF. This chain joins TRBV11-2 and TRBJ2-4; 9 positions agree with TRBD1. CDR1 SGHAT and CDR2 FQNNGV come from the germline V gene. Trimming cost V 5 bases and J 4 bases; bases outside gene matches: 6. This CDR3 has 15 residues. Looking up the rest from reference TRBV11-2 and TRBJ2-4 gives the full variable domain: EAGVAQSPRYKIIEKRQSVAFWCNPISGHATLYWYQQILGQGPKLLIQFQNNGVVDDSQLPKDRFSAERLKGVDSTLKIQPAKLEDSAVYLCASSSLGQGKNIQYFGAGTRLSVL.

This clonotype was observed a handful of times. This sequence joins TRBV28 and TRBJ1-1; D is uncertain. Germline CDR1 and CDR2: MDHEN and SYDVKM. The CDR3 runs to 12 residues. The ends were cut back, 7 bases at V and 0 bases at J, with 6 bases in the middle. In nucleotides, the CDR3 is TGTGCCAGCACCTCGCTGAACACTGAAGCTTTCTTT. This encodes CASTSLNTEAFF.

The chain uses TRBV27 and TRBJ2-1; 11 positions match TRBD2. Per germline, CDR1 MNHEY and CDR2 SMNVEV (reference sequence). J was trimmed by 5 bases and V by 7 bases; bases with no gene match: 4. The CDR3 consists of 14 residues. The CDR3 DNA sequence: TGTGCCAGCACTAGCGGGGGGACCCACAATGAGCAGTTCTTC. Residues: CASTSGGTHNEQFF.

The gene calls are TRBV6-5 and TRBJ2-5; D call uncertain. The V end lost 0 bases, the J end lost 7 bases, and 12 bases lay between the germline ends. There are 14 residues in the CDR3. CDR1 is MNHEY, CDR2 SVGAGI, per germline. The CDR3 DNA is TGTGCCAGCAGTTACTCGATAGCATTTGTGACCCAGTACTTC. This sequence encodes CASSYSIAFVTQYF.

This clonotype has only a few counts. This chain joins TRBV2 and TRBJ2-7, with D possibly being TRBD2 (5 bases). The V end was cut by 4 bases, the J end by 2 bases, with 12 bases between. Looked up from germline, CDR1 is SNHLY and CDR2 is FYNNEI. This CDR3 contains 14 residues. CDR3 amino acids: CASSVPGVTYEQYV. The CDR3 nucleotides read TGTGCCAGCAGTGTCCCCGGGGTCACCTACGAGCAGTACGTC.

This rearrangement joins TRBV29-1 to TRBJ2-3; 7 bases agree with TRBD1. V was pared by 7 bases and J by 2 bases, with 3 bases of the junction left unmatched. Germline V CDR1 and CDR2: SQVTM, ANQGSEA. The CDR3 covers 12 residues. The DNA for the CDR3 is TGCAGCGGACAGGGATCCACAGATACGCAGTATTTT. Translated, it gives CSGQGSTDTQYF.

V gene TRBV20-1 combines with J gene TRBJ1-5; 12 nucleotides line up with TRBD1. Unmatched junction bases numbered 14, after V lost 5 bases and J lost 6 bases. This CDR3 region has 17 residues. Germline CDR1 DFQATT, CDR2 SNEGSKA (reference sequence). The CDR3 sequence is CSAAGTGGARGGQPQHF. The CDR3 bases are TGCAGTGCTGCCGGGACAGGGGGCGCAAGGGGAGGTCAGCCCCAGCATTTT.

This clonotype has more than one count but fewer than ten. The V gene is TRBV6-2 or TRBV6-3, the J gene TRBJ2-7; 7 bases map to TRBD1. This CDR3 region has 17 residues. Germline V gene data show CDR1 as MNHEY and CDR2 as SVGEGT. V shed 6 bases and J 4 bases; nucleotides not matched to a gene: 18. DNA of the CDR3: TGTGCCAGCAGCTCCGACAGGGTCGACAATCAAGTGTACGAGCAGTACTTC. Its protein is CASSSDRVDNQVYEQYF.

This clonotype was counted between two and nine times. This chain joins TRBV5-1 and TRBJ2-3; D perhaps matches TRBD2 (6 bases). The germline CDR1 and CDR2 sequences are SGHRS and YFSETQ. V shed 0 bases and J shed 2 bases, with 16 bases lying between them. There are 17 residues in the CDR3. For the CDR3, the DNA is TGCGCCAGCAGCTTGGCCACCCCACGGGGGTACACAGATACGCAGTATTTT. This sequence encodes CASSLATPRGYTDTQYF.

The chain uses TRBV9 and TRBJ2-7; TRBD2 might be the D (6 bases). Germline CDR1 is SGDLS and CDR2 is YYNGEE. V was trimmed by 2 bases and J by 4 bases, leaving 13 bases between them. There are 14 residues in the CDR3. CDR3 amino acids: CASSVGLAWYEQYF. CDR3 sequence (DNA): TGTGCCAGCAGCGTGGGGCTAGCGTGGTACGAGCAGTACTTC.

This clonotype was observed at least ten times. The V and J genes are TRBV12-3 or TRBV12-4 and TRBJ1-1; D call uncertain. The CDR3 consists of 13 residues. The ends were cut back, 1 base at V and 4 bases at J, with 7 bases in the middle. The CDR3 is CASSLVWGTEAFF. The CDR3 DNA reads TGTGCCAGCAGTTTAGTCTGGGGCACTGAAGCTTTCTTT.

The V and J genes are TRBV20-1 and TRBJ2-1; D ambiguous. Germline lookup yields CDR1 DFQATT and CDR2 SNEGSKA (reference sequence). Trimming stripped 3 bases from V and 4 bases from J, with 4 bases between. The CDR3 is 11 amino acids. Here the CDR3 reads CSARRYNEQFF. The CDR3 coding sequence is TGCAGTGCTAGGAGGTACAATGAGCAGTTCTTC.

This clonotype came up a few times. CDR3 DNA: TGTGCCAGCTCACCTGCAGGGCGGTGGAACACTGAAGCTTTCTTT. This encodes CASSPAGRWNTEAFF. The rearrangement uses TRBV18 and TRBJ1-1, with D maybe TRBD1 (5 bases). CDR3 length equals 15 residues. Germline CDR1 is KGHSH and CDR2 is LQKENI. Trimming shortened V by 3 bases and J by 1 base, and 12 bases separated the two germline ends.

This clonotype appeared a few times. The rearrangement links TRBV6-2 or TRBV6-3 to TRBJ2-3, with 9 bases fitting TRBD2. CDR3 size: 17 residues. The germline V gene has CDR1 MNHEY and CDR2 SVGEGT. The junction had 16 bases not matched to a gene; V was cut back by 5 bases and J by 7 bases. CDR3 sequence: CASSPPASGATLNTQYF. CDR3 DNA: TGTGCCAGCAGTCCCCCGGCTAGCGGGGCCACGTTGAATACGCAGTATTTT.

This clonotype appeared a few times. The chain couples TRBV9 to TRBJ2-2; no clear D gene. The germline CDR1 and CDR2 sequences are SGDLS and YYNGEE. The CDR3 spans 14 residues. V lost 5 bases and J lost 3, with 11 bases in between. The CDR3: CASSAPLHTGELFF. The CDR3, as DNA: TGTGCCAGCAGTGCCCCCCTTCACACCGGGGAGCTGTTTTTT.

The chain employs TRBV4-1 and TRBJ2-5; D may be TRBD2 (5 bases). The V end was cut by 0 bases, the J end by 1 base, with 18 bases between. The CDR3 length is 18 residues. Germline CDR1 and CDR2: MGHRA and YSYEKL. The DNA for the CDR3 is TGCGCCAGCAGCCAAGATTCTTTAACTAGAGGTCTCCAAGAGACCCAGTACTTC. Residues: CASSQDSLTRGLQETQYF.

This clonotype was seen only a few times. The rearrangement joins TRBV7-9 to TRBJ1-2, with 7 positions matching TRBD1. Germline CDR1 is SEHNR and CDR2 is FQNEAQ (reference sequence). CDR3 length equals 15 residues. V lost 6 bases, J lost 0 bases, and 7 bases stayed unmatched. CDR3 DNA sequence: TGTGCCAGCAGTCCAGACAGGGCAGCTAACTATGGCTACACCTTC. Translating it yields CASSPDRAANYGYTF.

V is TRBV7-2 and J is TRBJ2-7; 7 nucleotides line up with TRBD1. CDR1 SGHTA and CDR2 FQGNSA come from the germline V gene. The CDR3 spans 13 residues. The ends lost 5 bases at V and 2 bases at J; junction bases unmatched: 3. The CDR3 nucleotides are TGTGCCAGCAGCAGGGGACAGACCTACGAGCAGTACGTC. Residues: CASSRGQTYEQYV.